This section outlines one T cell receptor beta chain sequence together with its context. Its binding antigen is unknown. There are no base qualities to consult, and no much larger clone falls within one base. The High Capacity cDNA Reverse Transcription Kit was used to reverse transcribe all of the isolated RNA, meaning that expressed TCRB transcripts were what got sequenced. Deep immunoSEQ sequencing was applied to naive, central memory and regulatory T cell samples, giving an average of about 3.57 million total reads per sample. Sorted cells were lysed in RLT buffer and RNA was extracted with DNase-treated RNeasy Micro or Mini kits, depending on cell number. Each cell subset was processed on its own to prevent cross-contamination, while patient and healthy donor samples were processed together. The immunoSEQ multiplex PCR was used to amplify TCRB sequences from cDNA, generating 87-bp fragments that spanned the CDR3 region. Sequencing of the amplicons was performed on the Illumina HiSeq platform. Under the source paper's analysis protocol: Synthetic template baselines were used to correct PCR bias computationally, reads within Hamming distance 2 were collapsed together, and singletons that could not be merged were discarded. Reads were aligned against IMGT to assign V, D and J genes, CDR3 length and insertions or deletions at six rearrangement sites. Within each subset, clonotype counts were normalized to sorted cell number, and only after that were true diversity and Gini coefficients computed with the tcR R package. The overlap coefficient, calculated on TCRB nucleotide sequences, was used to quantify repertoire sharing. As a proxy for the pre-selection repertoire, out-of-frame TCRB sequences from naive cells were analyzed. The clones in this table, taken by TCRdb from immuneACCESS, are in-frame only. Not every clone is retained; where verified, under half of the shortfall comes from an unresolved V gene, and the cause of the rest is unknown. The V and J calls and the clone size are those of that table, but D and trimming were determined from the DNA. A total of 250,000 to 350,000 clones appear in this sample, 13% to 15% of them only once. More than 0.015% of the sample rests with the top ten.

A single peripheral blood draw of around 0.11 L on average was collected from each donor into heparinised tubes. Using a panel that included CD45RO, CCR7, CD25, CD127, CD95 and CD27, naive, central memory, regulatory and stem cell-like memory CD4+ T cells were sorted on a BD FACSAria II. All sorted populations exceeded 95% purity. Right away, PBMCs were isolated by Lymphoprep density gradient centrifugation and were stained directly, with no culture step. So that batch effects would be minimized, each experiment stained and sorted samples in pairs, pairing one healthy donor with one patient. Including cysteine and phenylalanine, the CDR3 has 14 amino acids. Of all the DNA, just the CDR3 is kept, 42 bases in frame from base 1. V loses 3 bases at its end and J loses 7 bases; junction bases beyond the gene matches: 3. The germline V gene (reference sequence) yields SGHAT for CDR1 and FQDESV for CDR2.

The data stem from a study of beta chain features in type 1 diabetes (dated by TCRdb to the late 2010s). Some background on the complete study: No differences in mean age, gender distribution, total cell number or subset yield were found between patients and healthy donors. A total of some 100,000,000 sorted cells were examined across all samples, and a strong correlation was observed between cell number per subset and RNA yield. In the study, TCRB repertoires of sorted circulating CD4+ T cell subsets from recently diagnosed type 1 diabetes patients were compared with those of matched healthy donors. Whereas all 30 or so donors provided naive and central memory subsets, regulatory and stem cell-like memory subsets were isolated from just 8 patients and roughly 8 healthy donors. On the study overall, not on this receptor specifically: Shorter templates might have been favored by PCR, but patient and control samples were amplified and corrected together, so both groups would have been affected equally by any skew. Type 1 diabetes patients showed a moderate but significant shortening of TCRB CDR3 length in all four CD4+ subsets. Naive, central memory and regulatory TCRB repertoires appeared to be more similar among patients than among healthy donors. Because cDNA was sequenced instead of genomic DNA, highly expressing activated cells could be over-represented, though the groups showed no difference in activation or CD3 levels. Only small numbers of individuals were included in the HLA sub-analyses, which left unresolved whether HLA type had any influence on TCRB rearrangement. Fewer insertions and more nucleotide deletions at VDJ recombination sites were observed in patients with type 1 diabetes, implying thymic rearrangement abnormalities.

The chain was built from TRBV11-1 and TRBJ2-4; 10 junctional bases match TRBD1. The sequence was collected from a man aged 30 to 39 with type 1 diabetes. Sequencing was done on a sample of naive CD4+ T cells from blood. Per the publication, the cell subset or site label means: true naive CD4+ T cells. The CDR3 loop reads CASSFGTGENIQYF. Here is the DNA: TGTGCCAGCAGCTTCGGGACAGGGGAGAACATTCAGTACTTC. The CDR3 plus the reference TRBV11-1 and TRBJ2-4 genes for the other parts give the full variable domain: EAEVAQSPRYKITEKSQAVAFWCDPISGHATLYWYRQILGQGPELLVQFQDESVVDDSQLPKDRFSAERLKGVDSTLKIQPAELGDSAMYLCASSFGTGENIQYFGAGTRLSVL.